These T cell receptor beta chains were read from a single sample in a study of neurological immune-mediated disorders. One entry per CDR3 protein, called by TCRdb with MiXCR from the 5' RACE reads. There are 87,000 or so distinct CDR3 sequences in the sample; around 3.6% occur only once, and around 3.2% lies in the top ten. The sample consisted of PBMCs. All receptors come from a woman aged 50 to 60 with multiple sclerosis. The CDR3 runs from the conserved cysteine through the conserved F or W. A D gene is named only where the DNA matches it firmly. Sizes are listed as once, few, many, or a class for an expanded clone.

14 | - | many | TRBJ1-5 | TRBV6-5 | CASSYGQGGSAQHF | TGTGCCAGCAGTTACGGGCAGGGAGGCTCGGCCCAGCATTTT
20 | TRBD2 | many | TRBJ2-1 | TRBV7-6 | CASSLVRLAGGPGPYNEQFF | TGTGCCAGCAGCTTAGTACGACTAGCGGGGGGGCCAGGGCCCTACAATGAGCAGTTCTTC
13 | TRBD1 | many | TRBJ1-4 | TRBV12-3/TRBV12-4 | CASSPGQGGKLFF | TGTGCCAGCAGTCCTGGACAGGGAGGAAAACTGTTTTTT
15 | - | many | TRBJ1-5 | TRBV12-3/TRBV12-4 | CASSLFGSSNQPQHF | TGTGCCAGCAGTTTATTTGGGTCTAGCAATCAGCCCCAGCATTTT
15 | - | many | TRBJ2-5 | TRBV5-1 | CASSVVTSGKVTQYF | TGCGCCAGCAGCGTAGTTACTTCAGGGAAGGTGACCCAGTACTTC
14 | - | many | TRBJ2-7 | TRBV6-6 | CVSTQTGRSYEQYF | TGTGTCAGCACCCAGACAGGACGTTCCTACGAGCAGTACTTC
17 | TRBD1 | many | TRBJ1-5 | TRBV18 | CASSPYPGQLQNQPQHF | TGTGCCAGCTCACCATATCCGGGACAGCTTCAGAATCAGCCCCAGCATTTT
16 | TRBD2 | many | TRBJ2-2 | TRBV5-1 | CASSAGLAGYTGELFF | TGCGCCAGCAGCGCCGGACTAGCGGGGTACACCGGGGAGCTGTTTTTT
13 | - | few | TRBJ1-5 | TRBV5-1 | CASSPGGHKTQNF | TGCGCCAGCAGCCCCGGGGGACATAAGACCCAGAATTTT
16 | - | once | TRBJ2-1 | TRBV4-1 | CASSHVARSSYNEQFF | TGCGCCAGCAGCCATGTAGCGAGAAGCTCCTACAATGAGCAGTTCTTC
16 | - | many | TRBJ2-1 | TRBV7-9 | CASSSRQAWPSGEQFF | TGTGCCAGCAGCTCCCGTCAGGCCTGGCCCTCGGGTGAGCAGTTCTTC
13 | TRBD1 | many | TRBJ2-2 | TRBV5-1 | CASGTGSTGELFF | TGCGCCAGCGGGACAGGGAGCACCGGGGAGCTGTTTTTT
11 | - | many | TRBJ1-1 | TRBV11-2 | CASSFGGKAFF | TGTGCCAGCAGCTTCGGAGGGAAAGCTTTCTTT
17 | TRBD2 | many | TRBJ2-1 | TRBV7-9 | CASSLGTSGGSYNEQFF | TGTGCCAGCAGCTTAGGGACTAGCGGGGGGTCGTACAATGAGCAGTTCTTC
15 | - | many | TRBJ2-2 | TRBV24-1 | CATSTRWGNTGELFF | TGTGCCACCAGTACTCGATGGGGGAACACCGGGGAGCTGTTTTTT
15 | TRBD1 | many | TRBJ1-2 | TRBV7-2 | CASSLGDRGPSGYTF | TGTGCCAGCAGCTTAGGGGACAGGGGGCCAAGTGGCTACACCTTC
12 | - | many | TRBJ1-2 | TRBV20-1 | CSANRAVYGYTF | TGCAGTGCTAATCGGGCAGTCTATGGCTACACCTTC
13 | - | many | TRBJ2-3 | TRBV19 | CASRWGATDTQYF | TGTGCCAGTAGGTGGGGGGCGACAGATACGCAGTATTTT
15 | TRBD2 | many | TRBJ2-4 | TRBV12-3/TRBV12-4 | CASSPGLAGGPTQYF | TGTGCCAGCAGTCCCGGACTAGCGGGGGGGCCCACTCAGTACTTC
13 | - | many | TRBJ1-2 | TRBV7-9 | CASRPTGPYGYTF | TGTGCCAGCAGGCCTACAGGTCCCTATGGCTACACCTTC
13 | - | many | TRBJ2-5 | TRBV7-9 | CASSSPGLETQYF | TGTGCCAGCAGCTCCCCGGGGCTTGAGACCCAGTACTTC
15 | TRBD1 | many | TRBJ1-4 | TRBV7-2 | CASSLIRTGWEKLFF | TGTGCCAGCAGCTTAATCCGGACAGGGTGGGAGAAACTGTTTTTT
13 | TRBD1 | many | TRBJ2-5 | TRBV2 | CASRPGQGETQYF | TGTGCCAGCAGGCCGGGACAGGGAGAGACCCAGTACTTC
13 | - | many | TRBJ1-1 | TRBV5-1 | CASSFGGRTEAFF | TGCGCCAGCAGCTTTGGAGGGAGGACTGAAGCTTTCTTT
14 | TRBD2 | many | TRBJ2-7 | TRBV9 | CASSPGTSPYEQYF | TGTGCCAGCAGCCCCGGGACTAGCCCTTACGAGCAGTACTTC
14 | - | many | TRBJ2-1 | TRBV20-1 | CSARVDPSYNEQFF | TGCAGTGCTAGAGTGGACCCGTCCTACAATGAGCAGTTCTTC
14 | - | many | TRBJ1-6 | TRBV18 | CASSRGGDNSPLHF | TGTGCCAGCTCCCGAGGAGGGGATAATTCACCCCTCCACTTT
16 | - | many | TRBJ1-4 | TRBV10-1 | CASSESIIATNEKLFF | TGCGCCAGCAGTGAGTCGATCATCGCAACTAATGAAAAACTGTTTTTT